The entry that follows covers one TCR beta chain sequence. V shed 3 bases and J 7 bases; nucleotides not matched to a gene: 6. The CDR3 has 15 amino acids. CDR1 and CDR2 (germline): LNHNV, YYDKDF (reference sequence). The data were taken from a study of blood T cell repertoires in COVID-19. Study as a whole: The United States, Italy and Spain were the sources of the acute and convalescent COVID-19 samples. T cells, B-cell-depleted T cells, or PBMCs provided the cDNA or gDNA that served as material.

In the study's own analysis: The assay estimated nucleated cells by amplifying reference gene primers. Produced via immunoSEQ multiplex PCR; TCRdb's table is partial and in-frame only. The D gene and trimming were derived from the DNA, and the V and J assignments and clone size from that table. The profile shows some 100,000 clones, roughly 80% of them singletons. This chain uses TRBV15 with TRBJ2-5; 12 positions match TRBD1. The receptor's source is a woman in her 70s with acute or convalescent COVID-19. What was sequenced was peripheral blood. CDR3 sequence reads: CATSRRDRGLGTQYF. CDR3 bases: TGTGCCACCAGCAGGCGGGACAGGGGGCTGGGGACCCAGTACTTC.